This TCR beta chain was observed in a study of long-term antiretroviral therapy in people with HIV. Study findings and constraints: Diversity remained lower than transplant donor controls, even though it increased after ART.

Turning to this clone: Its antigen remains unidentified.

The libraries were made with immunoSEQ v3.0 at survey level. Profiling relied on immunoSEQ multiplex PCR, and the TCRdb table lists in-frame clones only, not all of them. The repertoire consists of 28,000 or so clones, with 70% to 90% occurring once and the leading ten covering over 3.5%. With V trimmed by 3 bases and J by 2 bases, 10 bases remained unmatched. This CDR3 region has 18 residues. Germline CDR1 reads LNHDA; CDR2 reads SQIVND (reference sequence). Sequences were derived from unsorted PBMCs, sampled 0.5 years after starting antiretroviral therapy. The chain joins TRBV19 to TRBJ2-2; TRBD1 aligns across 9 bases. The sequence derives from a woman younger than 35 with HIV. DNA of the CDR3: TGTGCCAGTAGTATGGGTCCCACAGGGGGCGCCAACACCGGGGAGCTGTTTTTT. This gives the protein CASSMGPTGGANTGELFF.